The present entry profiles one T cell receptor beta chain with its context. This CDR3 is missing its conserved last phenylalanine or tryptophan, likely due to a read error. TCRdb used MiXCR to call clones anew from the PCR reads. Counted here are around 34,000 clones, 15% occurring once; the ten biggest clones make up around 20%. This specimen comes from a study of metastatic and nonmetastatic thyroid tumors. V lost 6 bases to trimming and J lost 4 bases, with 9 bases between them. This CDR3 has 12 amino acids. Every patient underwent thyroid surgery untreated. The TCR sequence derives from a male donor with papillary thyroid cancer or a benign thyroid nodule (not recorded which). Some clones in this sample may be carry-over from other donors' samples. The J gene is TRBJ1-1, the V gene TRBV12-3 or TRBV12-4, with D unclear. The sample taken for sequencing was blood. The CDR3 spells CASSDSSTEAFL. The CDR3 coding sequence is TGTGCCAGCAGCGATAGCTCCACTGAAGCTTTCCTT.